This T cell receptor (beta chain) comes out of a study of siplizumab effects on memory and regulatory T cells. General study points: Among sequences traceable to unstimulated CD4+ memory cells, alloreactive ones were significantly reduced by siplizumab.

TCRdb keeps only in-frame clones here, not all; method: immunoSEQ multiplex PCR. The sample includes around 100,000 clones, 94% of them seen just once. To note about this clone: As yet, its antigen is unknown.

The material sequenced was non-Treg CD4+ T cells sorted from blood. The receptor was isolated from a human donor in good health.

The CDR3 DNA is TGTGCCTGGAGTGCAGAAAAACTGTTTTTT. Protein sequence: CAWSAEKLFF. The chain carries TRBV30 and TRBJ1-4; D remains ambiguous. The germline V gene encodes CDR1 GTSNPN and CDR2 SVGIG (reference sequence). The V end was cut by 1 base, the J end by 8 bases, with 2 bases between. The CDR3 runs 10 residues. Drawing the rest from reference TRBV30 and TRBJ1-4, the complete variable domain is SQTIHQWPATLVQPVGSPLSLECTVEGTSNPNLYWYRQAAGRGLQLLFYSVGIGQISSEVPQNLSASRPQDRQFILSSKKLLLSDSGFYLCAWSAEKLFFGSGTQLSVL.